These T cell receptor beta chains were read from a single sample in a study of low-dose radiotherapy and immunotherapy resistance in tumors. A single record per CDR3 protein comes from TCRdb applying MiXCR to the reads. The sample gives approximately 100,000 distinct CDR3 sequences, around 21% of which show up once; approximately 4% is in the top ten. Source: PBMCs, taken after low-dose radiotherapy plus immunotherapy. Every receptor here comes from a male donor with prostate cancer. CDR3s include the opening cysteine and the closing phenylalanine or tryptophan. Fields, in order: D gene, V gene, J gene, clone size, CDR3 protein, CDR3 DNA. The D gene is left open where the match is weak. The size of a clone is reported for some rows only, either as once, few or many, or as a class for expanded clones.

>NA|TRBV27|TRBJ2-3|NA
CASIFSEGGDTQYF
TGTGCCAGCATCTTCTCGGAGGGGGGAGATACGCAGTATTTT
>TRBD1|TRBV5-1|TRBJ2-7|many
CASSATGTGTYEQYF
TGCGCCAGCAGCGCGACCGGGACAGGGACCTACGAGCAGTACTTC
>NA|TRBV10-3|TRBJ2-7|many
CAIPVEGTSSYEQYF
TGTGCCATCCCGGTCGAGGGGACGAGCTCCTACGAGCAGTACTTC
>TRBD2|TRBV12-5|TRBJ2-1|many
CASGLETSGYNEQFF
TGTGCTAGTGGTTTGGAGACTAGCGGATACAATGAGCAGTTCTTC
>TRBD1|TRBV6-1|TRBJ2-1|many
CASGQGFSEQFF
TGTGCCAGCGGACAGGGGTTTAGTGAGCAGTTCTTC
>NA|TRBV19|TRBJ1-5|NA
CASSMTGTEGPQHF
TGTGCCAGTAGTATGACTGGGACTGAGGGGCCCCAGCATTTT
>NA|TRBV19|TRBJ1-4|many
CASSTRGTNEKLFF
TGTGCCAGTAGCACCCGGGGAACTAATGAAAAACTGTTTTTT
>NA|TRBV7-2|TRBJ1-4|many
CASSNHNDEKLFF
TGTGCCAGCAGCAATCACAACGATGAAAAACTGTTTTTT
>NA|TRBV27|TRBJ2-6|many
CASSGLAGAWVGANVLTF
TGTGCCAGCAGTGGCTTGGCGGGGGCCTGGGTCGGGGCCAACGTCCTGACTTTC
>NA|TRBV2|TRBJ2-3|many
CASSEVSFSTDTQYF
TGTGCCAGCAGTGAAGTGTCCTTTAGCACAGATACGCAGTATTTT
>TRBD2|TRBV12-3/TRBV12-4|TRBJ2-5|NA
CASSLPGGGPPGETQYF
TGTGCCAGCAGTTTACCTGGGGGGGGACCGCCGGGAGAGACCCAGTACTTC
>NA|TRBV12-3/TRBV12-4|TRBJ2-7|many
CASSLFSYEQYF
TGTGCCAGCAGTTTATTCTCCTACGAGCAGTACTTC
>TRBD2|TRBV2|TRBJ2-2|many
CASKVAGLDTGELFF
TGTGCCAGCAAGGTAGCGGGCTTGGACACCGGGGAGCTGTTTTTT
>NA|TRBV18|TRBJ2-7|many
CASASDSPRGEQYF
TGTGCCAGCGCCTCGGACAGTCCCCGGGGAGAGCAGTACTTC
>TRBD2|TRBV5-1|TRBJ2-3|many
CASRSGGVTDTQYF
TGCGCCAGCAGGTCGGGGGGTGTGACAGATACGCAGTATTTT
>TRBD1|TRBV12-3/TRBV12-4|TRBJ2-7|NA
CASTSPGQGAREQYF
TGTGCCAGCACCTCACCGGGACAGGGGGCGCGGGAGCAGTACTTC
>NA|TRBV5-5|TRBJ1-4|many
CASSLDINEKLFF
TGTGCCAGCAGCTTGGACATTAATGAAAAACTGTTTTTT
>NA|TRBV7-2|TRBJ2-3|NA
CASSLAGGTADTQYF
TGTGCCAGCAGCTTAGCCGGCGGGACCGCAGATACGCAGTATTTT
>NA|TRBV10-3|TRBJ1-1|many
CAISVGVGTEAFF
TGTGCCATCAGTGTCGGGGTCGGCACTGAAGCTTTCTTT
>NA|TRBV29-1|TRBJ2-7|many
CSVLTGTRVWEQYF
TGCAGCGTTCTTACCGGGACACGGGTTTGGGAGCAGTACTTC
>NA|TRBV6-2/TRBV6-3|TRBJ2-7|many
CASMRGSYEQYF
TGTGCCAGCATGCGCGGGTCCTACGAGCAGTACTTC
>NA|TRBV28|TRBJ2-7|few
CASSSGQLYEQYF
TGTGCCAGCAGTAGCGGACAGCTCTACGAGCAGTACTTC
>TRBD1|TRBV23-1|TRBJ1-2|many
CASSQETGGQGYTF
TGTGCCAGCAGCCAGGAGACAGGGGGTCAAGGCTACACCTTC
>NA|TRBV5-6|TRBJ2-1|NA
CASSLGSGQWGEQFF
TGTGCCAGCAGCTTGGGAAGCGGGCAATGGGGTGAGCAGTTCTTC
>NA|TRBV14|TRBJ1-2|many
CASSENRGQPHGYTF
TGTGCCAGCAGCGAAAATAGGGGACAACCCCATGGCTACACCTTC
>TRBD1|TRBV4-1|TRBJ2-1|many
CASSQSWDRGEYNEQFF
TGCGCCAGCAGCCAGAGTTGGGACAGGGGAGAGTACAATGAGCAGTTCTTC
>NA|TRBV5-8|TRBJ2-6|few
CASSLSPYSGANVLTF
TGTGCCAGCAGCTTGAGTCCGTACTCTGGGGCCAACGTCCTGACTTTC
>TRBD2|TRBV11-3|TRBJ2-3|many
CASSYSGGAGETQYF
TGTGCCAGCAGCTATAGCGGGGGGGCAGGTGAGACGCAGTATTTT
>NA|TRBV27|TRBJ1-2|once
CASFGTSYGYTF
TGTGCCAGTTTCGGGACAAGCTATGGCTACACCTTC
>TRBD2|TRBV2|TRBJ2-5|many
CASSEALAGSQETQYF
TGTGCCAGCAGTGAAGCACTAGCGGGGTCCCAAGAGACCCAGTACTTC
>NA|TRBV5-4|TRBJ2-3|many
CASSLGLVDTQYF
TGTGCCAGCAGCTTGGGACTCGTAGATACGCAGTATTTT
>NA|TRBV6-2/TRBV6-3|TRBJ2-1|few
CASTYFDRPSYNEQFF
TGTGCCAGCACCTACTTCGACAGACCCTCCTACAATGAGCAGTTCTTC
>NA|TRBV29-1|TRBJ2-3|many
CSVEGVSTVSSTDTQYF
TGCAGCGTTGAAGGCGTCTCGACAGTTTCTAGCACAGATACGCAGTATTTT
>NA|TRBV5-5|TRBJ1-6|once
CASSLSGAPLHEQYFGPGNSPLHF
NA
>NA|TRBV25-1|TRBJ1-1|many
CASSDKHGGPNTEAFF
TGTGCCAGCAGTGATAAACATGGAGGCCCGAACACTGAAGCTTTCTTT
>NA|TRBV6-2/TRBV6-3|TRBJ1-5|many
CASSPVVAGSNQPQHF
TGTGCCAGCAGTCCGGTCGTGGCAGGGAGCAATCAGCCCCAGCATTTT
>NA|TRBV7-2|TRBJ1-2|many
CASSLGSGQPNGYTF
TGTGCCAGCAGCTTAGGGTCTGGGCAACCTAATGGCTACACCTTC
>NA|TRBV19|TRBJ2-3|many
CASSHRLGGTDTQYF
TGTGCCAGTAGTCACCGACTAGGAGGCACAGATACGCAGTATTTT
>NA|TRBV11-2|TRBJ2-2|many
CASSLTSPGELFF
TGTGCCAGCAGTTTAACTTCACCCGGGGAGCTGTTTTTT
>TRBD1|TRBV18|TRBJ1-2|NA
CASSPVTGKGYTF
TGTGCCAGCTCACCGGTGACAGGGAAGGGCTACACCTTC
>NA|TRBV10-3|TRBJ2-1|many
CAISEEAPPSVNEQFF
TGTGCCATCAGTGAGGAGGCCCCCCCCTCAGTCAATGAGCAGTTCTTC
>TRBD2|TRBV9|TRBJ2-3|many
CASSPSSGGPYTDTQYF
TGTGCCAGCAGCCCTTCTAGCGGGGGGCCGTATACAGATACGCAGTATTTT
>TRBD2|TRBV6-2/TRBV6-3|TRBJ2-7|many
CASTRGGSSYEQYF
TGTGCCAGCACCCGGGGGGGGTCCTCCTACGAGCAGTACTTC
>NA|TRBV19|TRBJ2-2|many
CASSMGGGDPTGELFF
TGTGCCAGTAGTATGGGTGGAGGGGACCCCACCGGGGAGCTGTTTTTT
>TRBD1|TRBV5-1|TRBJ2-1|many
CASSLGGTVAWGEQFF
TGCGCCAGCAGCTTGGGGGGGACAGTTGCGTGGGGGGAGCAGTTCTTC
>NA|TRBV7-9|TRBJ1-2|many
CASSRGPHYGYTF
TGTGCCAGCAGCCGGGGGCCTCACTATGGCTACACCTTC
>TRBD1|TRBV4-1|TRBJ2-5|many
CASSHRQGTQETQYF
TGCGCCAGCAGCCACCGACAGGGGACCCAAGAGACCCAGTACTTC
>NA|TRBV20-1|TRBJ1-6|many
CSARPGSPERSPLHF
TGCAGTGCTAGGCCCGGGAGCCCGGAAAGGTCACCCCTCCACTTT
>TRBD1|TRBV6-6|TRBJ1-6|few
CASSYGGQRNSPLHF
TGTGCCAGCAGTTACGGGGGACAGCGGAATTCACCCCTCCACTTT
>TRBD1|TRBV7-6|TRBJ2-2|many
CASSLEGTVGELFF
TGTGCCAGCAGCTTAGAAGGGACAGTCGGGGAGCTGTTTTTT
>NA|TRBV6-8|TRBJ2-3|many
CASSRPEGTQYF
TGTGCCAGCAGCCGTCCCGAGGGTACGCAGTATTTT
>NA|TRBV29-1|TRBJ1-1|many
CSADGRNTEAFF
TGCAGCGCCGACGGCAGAAACACTGAAGCTTTCTTT
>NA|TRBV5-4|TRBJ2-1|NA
CASSGGTDNEQFF
TGTGCCAGCAGCGGCGGGACCGACAATGAGCAGTTCTTC
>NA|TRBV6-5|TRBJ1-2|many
CASSSDYGYTF
TGTGCCAGCAGCTCTGACTATGGCTACACCTTC
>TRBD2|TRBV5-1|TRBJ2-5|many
CASSHSGEAETQYF
TGCGCCAGCAGTCATAGCGGGGAGGCAGAGACCCAGTACTTC
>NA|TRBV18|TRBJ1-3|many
CASSTGRGSGNTIYF
TGTGCCAGCTCAACGGGACGGGGCTCTGGAAACACCATATATTTT
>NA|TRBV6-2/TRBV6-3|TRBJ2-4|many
CASNSQATNIQYF
TGTGCCAGCAATTCCCAGGCCACTAACATTCAGTACTTC
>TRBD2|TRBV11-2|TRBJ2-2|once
CASSLTSGGGTGELFF
TGTGCCAGCAGCTTAACTAGCGGGGGGGGCACCGGGGAGCTGTTTTTT
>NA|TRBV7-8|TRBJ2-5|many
CASSLVIGNQETQYF
TGTGCCAGCAGCTTAGTCATCGGGAATCAAGAGACCCAGTACTTC